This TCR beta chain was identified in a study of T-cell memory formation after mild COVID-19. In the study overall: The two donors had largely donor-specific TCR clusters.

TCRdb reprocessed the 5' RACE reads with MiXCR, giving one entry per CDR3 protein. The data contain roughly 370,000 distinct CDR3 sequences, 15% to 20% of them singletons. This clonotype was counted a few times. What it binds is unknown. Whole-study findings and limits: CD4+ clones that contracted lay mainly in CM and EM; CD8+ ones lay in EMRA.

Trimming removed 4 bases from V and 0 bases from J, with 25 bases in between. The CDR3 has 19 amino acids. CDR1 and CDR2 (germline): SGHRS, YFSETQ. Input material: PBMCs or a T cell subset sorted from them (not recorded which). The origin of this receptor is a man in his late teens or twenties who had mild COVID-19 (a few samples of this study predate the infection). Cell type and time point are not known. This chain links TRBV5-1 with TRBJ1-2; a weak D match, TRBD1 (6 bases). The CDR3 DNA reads TGCGCCAGCAGCCAACAGGGAAGTGGCCGCGGATCCGCTAACTATGGCTACACCTTC. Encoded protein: CASSQQGSGRGSANYGYTF.